This T cell receptor beta chain was recovered during a study of T cells after posttransplantation cyclophosphamide. The protocol was immunoSEQ multiplex PCR, while the TCRdb copy is restricted to in-frame clones and leaves out a portion. Of 15,000 to 20,000 clones in the sample, roughly 76% are singletons; the top ten hold roughly a third. V lost 2 bases, J lost 4 bases, and 8 bases lay in between. Germline loops: CDR1 MNHEY, CDR2 SVGAGI. There are 14 residues in the CDR3. Busulfan-fludarabine conditioning, marrow transplant, and cyclophosphamide on days +3 and +4 were administered. Points on this clone: The antigen remains unidentified.

Study-wide findings and caveats: Tissue-infiltrating T cells from skin or gut overlapped little with blood T cells.

The TCR sequence derives from a female patient aged 40-49 years who received an allogeneic stem cell transplant from a related donor, was CMV-positive, and had no GVHD. Some T cells here may be from the graft donor. The source was CD8+ T cells sorted from PBMCs, collected approximately 2,000 days after a stem cell transplant with posttransplant cyclophosphamide. V gene TRBV6-5 combines with J gene TRBJ2-2; possibly TRBD1 for D (6 bases). The CDR3 sequence: CASSYRGGTGELFF. The CDR3 DNA reads as TGTGCCAGCAGTTACAGAGGGGGCACCGGGGAGCTGTTTTTT.